This T cell receptor beta chain comes out of a study of identical twins listed by TCRdb under 2016. Regarding the study in general: To test whether fetal clonotypes persist, this study deep-sequenced TCR alpha and beta repertoires from monozygotic twins, from unrelated adults of various ages, and from cord blood. Replicate twin experiments were performed at different times using different library preparation protocols to rule out contamination. On the study overall, not on this receptor specifically: Conclusions relied on cross-sectional statistical analysis, since the same donors could not be followed over many years. Recombination models systematically underestimated out-of-frame TCR alpha sharing in monozygotic twins but agreed with sharing between unrelated individuals. Invariant T cells such as MAIT and iNKT could partly confound zero-insertion analyses, although diverse VJ usage argued against such confounding for most clonotypes. Abundant cord blood beta clonotypes had fewer insertions, young adult naive repertoires showed a similar but weaker trend, and memory repertoires showed no such trend. The excess sharing between twins in beta out-of-frame sequences was weaker because fewer shared sequences reduced the signal-to-noise ratio. Compared with coincidental sharing between unrelated individuals, an excess of low generation-probability sequences was observed among out-of-frame TCR alpha sequences shared between twins.

The method behind the library was 5' RACE. Reads for this sample came from an Illumina HiSeq 2000. A universal primer binding site was added through template switching, and the final cDNA carried a unique molecular identifier so that TCR cDNA molecules could be counted accurately. Specific primers in the conserved constant-segment region were used to synthesize first-strand cDNA for the TCR alpha and beta chains. To control for contamination, every cDNA library carried two barcodes: a SMART-Mk sample barcode plus Illumina barcodes. Two successive PCR steps introduced TruSeq adapter sequences along with Illumina sample barcodes. Sequencing of the TCR alpha and beta cDNA libraries was done on the Illumina HiSeq platform using custom primers. For the original study's pipeline: Raw reads were processed with MiGEC to extract unique molecular identifiers, and MiXCR was used to determine CDR3 positions. For each individual, recombination models were inferred using an EM algorithm with the repgenHMM and IGoR tools. Shared clonotypes were analyzed with the tcR package in R, and sharing was normalized by the product of cloneset sizes. To study raw recombination free of thymic and clonal selection effects, out-of-frame nonproductive sequences were analyzed. TCRdb reran the public reads through fastp at Q25 and MiXCR, keeping productive beta chains. All rows with the same CDR3 protein become a single entry with the most common DNA and genes. The V and J calls reflect TCRdb's pipeline rather than the authors' work. The sample data list roughly 540,000 distinct CDR3 sequences, and around 20% of these were observed just once. Around 1% of the sample is held by the ten biggest clonotypes.

Only healthy Caucasian donors were included. The twin cohort consisted of three pairs of female monozygotic twins, all aged 18 to 29 years. CD4+ and CD8+ T cell populations were isolated with positive isolation kits from Invitrogen. Reading the germline V gene (reference sequence) gives CDR1 GTSNPN and CDR2 SVGIG. Measured from the cysteine to the phenylalanine, the CDR3 is 15 residues long. Here the CDR3 DNA is all that survives: 45 bases in frame from base 1. V is cut by 2 bases and J by 5 bases, and the space between the germline ends is 16 bases. Points on this clonotype: The target of this receptor is not known. No per-base quality is available; no much larger clone lies one base away.

These same records also appear under a second study, on T cells expressing NK-cell markers. From that second study: TCR beta-chain repertoires were profiled in sorted CD3+CD56+NKG2C+, CD3+CD56+NKG2C- and CD3+CD56-NKG2C+ T-cell subsets from several donors. Among the eight sequenced donors, only one was HCMV-seronegative, while the other seven were HCMV-seropositive. In several experiments an anti-gammadeltaTCR antibody was added to restrict sorting to alphabetaTCR-expressing T cells. For over five donors, the dominant CD3+CD56+NKG2C+ clonotypes were among the top 10 CD8+ clonotypes and accounted for roughly 1.0-8% of CD8+ T cells. Those dominant clonotypes were again the most abundant among CD3+CD56-NKG2C+ cells in a few donors, at about 28.3-60.1%. Whether the expanded NKG2C-expressing T cell clones were specific for HCMV antigens was left unclear. Randomly selected healthy volunteers, three men and five women, were used as the eight sequenced donors. A commercial ELISA kit detecting HCMV-specific IgG in serum was used to determine HCMV serostatus. MIGEC was used to demultiplex reads and group the reads by UMI, and MiTCR was used to assemble and quantify clonotypes. To remove erroneous sequences, TCR cDNA sequences were retained only when supported by two or more reads. The tcR package was used for downstream repertoire analysis, and clonotypes were matched between fractions using CDR3 nucleotide sequence together with V segment. VDJmatch was used to annotate antigen specificity against VDJdb, with one amino acid substitution in CDR3 permitted.

This sequence was found in a woman under 30 in good health. The material sequenced was CD4+ T cells sorted from blood. The sequence links TRBV30 to TRBJ1-5, with TRBD1 as a weak D call on 6 bases. The DNA sequence is TGTGCCTGGAGTAAACAGGGATGGGCCTATCAGCCCCAGCATTTT. Its translation reads: CAWSKQGWAYQPQHF.